The TCR beta chain described here comes from a study of vaccination effects on CD4 cells after COVID-19. Whole-study context: Early samples were taken at day +14, late at days +241, +227, +161. Samples that were drawn after vaccination came a median of 72 days after the second dose. Study results and limitations: Mainly new vaccine-induced clones made up the post-vaccine spike-reactive clones in convalescents.

This clone came up a few times. Its antigen is not identified. V was pared by 0 bases and J by 3 bases, with 3 bases of the junction left unmatched. The germline CDR1 and CDR2 sequences are GTSNPN and SVGIG (reference sequence). The CDR3 spans 14 residues. It was after approximately 10 days of culture that CD4+ T cells were isolated. The person's infection with SARS-CoV-2, confirmed by PCR, took place between March and December 2020. Vaccination of participants consisted of two doses of either the BNT162b2 or mRNA-1273 vaccine. TCRdb's table, derived via immunoSEQ multiplex PCR, lists solely in-frame clones and lacks some. The repertoire has tens of thousands of clones, 76% of them found once; the top ten carry roughly 3.5%.

The source is a human donor who had a prior SARS-CoV-2 infection. Here the sequenced sample was CD4+ T cells from PBMCs cultured without peptide, taken after COVID-19 vaccination. This chain connects TRBV30 to TRBJ2-5, with 8 positions matching TRBD2. The CDR3 spells CAWSVGGAEETQYF. CDR3 coding DNA: TGTGCCTGGAGTGTCGGGGGGGCCGAAGAGACCCAGTACTTC.